A single T cell receptor (beta chain) is shown here with its context. The data derive from a study of CD8 T cells in Susac syndrome. CD8+ and CD4+ T cells circulating in blood were sequenced for TCR beta. TEMRA cells were enriched by FACS, and CD4+ and CD8+ T cells were negatively isolated. With random hexamers, reverse transcription was performed on 0.5 to 1 ug of RNA. A multiplex approach, immunoSEQ multiplex PCR, amplified TCR beta CDR3 across 54 Vbeta and 13 Jbeta. TCRdb analysed the immunoSEQ multiplex PCR reads with MiXCR anew, one entry per CDR3 protein. The table lists some 450,000 distinct CDR3 sequences, more than 80% of them singletons. The germline CDR1 and CDR2 sequences are LGHDT and YNNKEL (reference sequence). The CDR3 spans 16 residues. The J segment lost 7 bases and the V segment lost 0 bases, leaving 5 bases of the junction unmatched.

The V and J genes are TRBV3-1 and TRBJ2-3, with 12 bases fitting TRBD2. This clonotype was sampled from a human donor with multiple sclerosis. The specimen was CD8+ T cells from PBMCs. CDR3 sequence reads: CASSQDLAGGPNTQYF. The CDR3 region has the DNA TGTGCCAGCAGCCAAGATCTAGCGGGGGGGCCAAATACGCAGTATTTT.